The 27 T cell receptor beta chains below all came from one sample that was sequenced in a study of T cells in Graves' hyperthyroidism and ophthalmopathy. RNA transcripts provided the source from which TCR beta CDR3 regions were amplified. Carried out on the TCR CDR3, a first-round RT-PCR used the HTBI primer set. Each CDR3 protein gets one entry after TCRdb re-called the multiplex PCR reads with MiXCR. The sample contains about 610,000 distinct CDR3 sequences, roughly 50% of which appear only once. Source material: peripheral blood or thyroid tissue (not recorded which). These receptor sequences come from a woman in her late teens or twenties with Graves' hyperthyroidism.

The chain joins TRBV2 to TRBJ2-5, with 12 bases fitting TRBD2. In germline, CDR1 is SNHLY, CDR2 FYNNEI. J was trimmed by 5 bases and V by 3 bases; bases with no gene match: 7. This CDR3 has 16 residues. The CDR3 nucleotides read TGTGCCAGCAGTGAGGGTCTAGCGGGAGGGCGCGAGACCCAGTACTTC. Amino acid sequence: CASSEGLAGGRETQYF.

The chain combines TRBV20-1 with TRBJ2-7; 9 positions match TRBD2. Per germline, CDR1 DFQATT and CDR2 SNEGSKA (reference sequence). This CDR3 has 14 residues. J gave up 9 bases and V 3 bases, and 12 bases lay outside the gene matches. The chain's CDR3 is CSASRNSGSQGQYF. As DNA, the CDR3 is TGCAGTGCTAGCAGGAATAGCGGGAGCCAAGGGCAGTACTTC.

The V call is TRBV19, the J call TRBJ2-7, with TRBD2 identical over 8 bases. The J call may be mistaken, given a closer DNA end match to TRBJ2-1. The CDR3 has 15 residues. CDR1 and CDR2 from the germline V gene are LNHDA and SQIVND (reference sequence). CDR3 bases: TGTGCCAGTACCCCGCGAGCGGGAGAGGGCAATGAGCAGTTCTTC. As protein: CASTPRAGEGNEQFF.

V usage is TRBV15 and J usage is TRBJ1-2; D uncertain. CDR1 is LNHNV, CDR2 YYDKDF, per germline (reference sequence). The ends were cut back, 3 bases at V and 4 bases at J, with 3 bases in the middle. The CDR3 is 11 residues long. The CDR3 loop reads CATSRTYGYTF. The CDR3 region has the DNA TGTGCCACCAGCAGGACCTATGGCTACACCTTC.

This rearrangement joins TRBV2 to TRBJ1-1, with unresolved D. This CDR3 spans 12 amino acids. The V gene lost 6 bases and the J gene lost 8 bases, with 13 bases spanning the gap. CDR1 SNHLY and CDR2 FYNNEI come from the germline V gene. In DNA, the CDR3 is TGTGCCAGCAGGACCGGGCCCAGGGAAGCTTTCTTT. This codes for CASRTGPREAFF.

At least ten counts were recorded for this clonotype. The chain employs TRBV15 and TRBJ2-2, with D hard to call. The CDR3 loop spans 18 amino acids. The ends were cut back, 0 bases at V and 0 bases at J, with 14 bases in the middle. Germline V gene lookup returns CDR1 LNHNV and CDR2 YYDKDF (reference sequence). Written as DNA, the CDR3 is TGTGCCACCAGCAGAGAGTCCCTTCGGACGGCGAACACCGGGGAGCTGTTTTTT. It yields the protein CATSRESLRTANTGELFF.

V usage is TRBV7-8 and J usage is TRBJ1-5; tentatively, D is TRBD1 (5 bases). This CDR3 is 15 amino acids long. Germline CDR1 SGHVS, CDR2 FQNEAQ. With 5 bases removed from V and 11 bases from J, the gap between germline ends came to 22 bases. The chain's CDR3 is CASSQSGGMGETQHF. The CDR3 DNA reads TGTGCCAGCAGCCAGTCGGGAGGGATGGGGGAGACCCAGCATTTT. The full variable domain, its missing parts supplied by reference TRBV7-8 and TRBJ1-5, is GAGVSQSPRYKVAKRGQDVALRCDPISGHVSLFWYQQALGQGPEFLTYFQNEAQLDKSGLPSDRFFAERPEGSVSTLKIQRTQQEDSAVYLCASSQSGGMGETQHFGDGTRLSIL.

On this clonotype itself: Relative to the germline gene, one junction end is altered; a read error may explain this. The chain links TRBV12-3 or TRBV12-4 to TRBJ1-2; no reliable D call. This CDR3 comprises 17 residues. The CDR3 sequence is CASSSPPLRTSFYGCTF. The CDR3 bases are TGTGCCAGCAGTAGCCCACCACTACGGACGTCCTTCTATGGCTGCACCTTC.

This clonotype was observed once. The V and J genes are TRBV11-2 and TRBJ2-6; D is uncertain. CDR3 length: 16 residues. Per the germline V gene, CDR1 is SGHAT and CDR2 is FQNNGV. The V end lost 3 bases, the J end lost 0 bases, and 9 bases lay between the germline ends. CDR3 nucleotide sequence: TGTGCCAGCAGCTTGGGCGAGAGCTCTGGGGCCAACGTCCTGACTTTC. Translating it yields CASSLGESSGANVLTF.

The gene calls are TRBV10-3 and TRBJ1-2, with TRBD1 identical over 7 bases. Germline V gene lookup returns CDR1 ENHRY and CDR2 SYGVKD. V was pared by 6 bases and J by 1 base, with 11 bases of the junction left unmatched. This CDR3 is 16 amino acids long. CDR3 amino acids: CAIRIDRDGNNYGYTF. Written as DNA, the CDR3 is TGTGCCATCAGGATAGACAGGGACGGCAATAACTATGGCTACACCTTC.

This clonotype appeared many times. The chain links TRBV20-1 to TRBJ2-7; 7 bases align to TRBD2. The CDR3 loop spans 13 amino acids. V gave up 5 bases and J gave up 3 bases; unmatched junction bases: 7. Germline assignment: CDR1 DFQATT and CDR2 SNEGSKA (reference sequence). CDR3 nucleotide sequence: TGCAGTGCTGGGGGGGGGGTAGACTACGAGCAGTACTTC. Its protein product is CSAGGGVDYEQYF.

The V and J genes are TRBV6-1 and TRBJ2-7; D could derive from TRBD1 or TRBD2 (6 bases each). Germline assignment: CDR1 MNHNS and CDR2 SASEGT. The germline V and J ends were trimmed by 6 bases and 4 bases, with 10 bases remaining between them. The CDR3 consists of 12 residues. CDR3 amino acids: CASRGGKYEQYF. In DNA, the CDR3 is TGTGCCAGCAGAGGGGGGAAATACGAGCAGTACTTC.

This clonotype was recorded at least ten times. The V and J genes are TRBV19 and TRBJ1-2; no clear D. Trimming took off 5 bases at V and 2 bases at J, with 12 bases between the two ends. Germline assignment: CDR1 LNHDA and CDR2 SQIVND (reference sequence). The CDR3 spans 14 residues. This CDR3 is CASSVAGDNYGYTF. In DNA form, the CDR3 reads TGTGCCAGTAGTGTAGCCGGAGACAACTATGGCTACACCTTC.

On this clonotype: Without the conserved terminal phenylalanine or tryptophan, this CDR3 likely stems from a read error. No DNA is shown, since the ends of the CDR3 on it are uncertain; the CDR3 is the one TCRdb lists. V usage is TRBV15 and J usage is TRBJ1-6; the table's D call of TRBD1 was not tested on the DNA. Germline V gene data show CDR1 as LNHNV and CDR2 as YYDKDF (reference sequence). The length of the CDR3 is 10 amino acids, counting both ends. Here the CDR3 reads CATSRPDTSV.

V is TRBV29-1 and J is TRBJ1-1; TRBD1 might be the D (6 bases). The CDR3 extends over 14 amino acids. From germline, CDR1 is SQVTM and CDR2 ANQGSEA. Trimming shortened V by 8 bases and J by 3 bases, and 19 bases separated the two germline ends. This CDR3 is CSSYGGGPHTEAFF. CDR3 in DNA: TGCAGCAGTTACGGGGGGGGCCCACACACTGAAGCTTTCTTT.

The chain links TRBV25-1 to TRBJ2-7, with 7 bases that match TRBD1. Trimming removed 2 bases from V and 2 bases from J; junction bases left unmatched: 9. Germline V lookup: CDR1 MGHDK, CDR2 SYGVNS. The CDR3 sequence is 16 residues long. The CDR3 DNA sequence: TGTGCCAGCAGTGAAGTGGGGCGACAGGGTACCTACGAGCAGTACTTC. Its protein product is CASSEVGRQGTYEQYF.

This clonotype was picked up many times. The CDR3 region has the DNA TGTGCCAGCAGCCAGGGGACCTCCCAACAGAAGCGGAACACTGAAGCTTTCTTT. As protein: CASSQGTSQQKRNTEAFF. The chain carries TRBV7-2 and TRBJ1-1; D perhaps matches TRBD1 (6 bases). This CDR3 comprises 18 residues. Trimming left V 5 bases short and J 1 base short, with 23 bases between. Germline V CDR1 and CDR2: SGHTA, FQGNSA.

In this sample, this clonotype turned up a few times. At one boundary the junction diverges from the germline segment, which might be a read error. The J gene is TRBJ2-7, the V gene TRBV27; D unresolved. The CDR3 is 13 residues long. Germline CDR1 is MNHEY and CDR2 is SMNVEV (reference sequence). The CDR3 sequence: CASSFGSSYEQHF. The CDR3 bases are TGTGCCAGCAGTTTCGGCAGCTCCTACGAGCAGCACTTC.

The table lists this clonotype with many counts. This chain joins TRBV24-1 and TRBJ1-5; 7 bases are shared with TRBD1. Germline loops: CDR1 KGHDR, CDR2 SFDVKD. J lost 3 bases, V lost 4 bases, and 5 bases had no gene match. The CDR3 loop spans 15 amino acids. CDR3 coding DNA: TGTGCCACCAGTGACCCGACAGGGCCCAATCAGCCCCAGCATTTT. Translation: CATSDPTGPNQPQHF.

In its sample, this clonotype was seen a few times. The V and J genes are TRBV14 and TRBJ2-7, with D possibly being TRBD1 (6 bases). V lost 8 bases to trimming and J lost 0 bases, with 20 bases between them. The CDR3 has 16 residues. Germline CDR1 reads SGHDN; CDR2 reads FVKESK. The CDR3 here is CASSLTTGTNSYEQYF. The CDR3 DNA reads as TGTGCCAGCTCACTAACAACCGGGACAAACTCCTACGAGCAGTACTTC. Based on the CDR3 plus reference TRBV14 and TRBJ2-7, the full variable domain is EAGVTQFPSHSVIEKGQTVTLRCDPISGHDNLYWYRRVMGKEIKFLLHFVKESKQDESGMPNNRFLAERTGGTYSTLKVQPAELEDSGVYFCASSLTTGTNSYEQYFGPGTRLTVT.

The chain couples TRBV6-1 to TRBJ1-3, with a weak D call TRBD1 (6 bases). This CDR3 is 15 amino acids long. Trimming stripped 6 bases from V and 0 bases from J, with 12 bases between. Germline loops: CDR1 MNHNS, CDR2 SASEGT. The CDR3 loop reads CASREGHLSGNTIYF. DNA of the CDR3: TGTGCCAGCAGGGAGGGACACCTCTCTGGAAACACCATATATTTT.

This clonotype was counted once. The rearrangement links TRBV25-1 to TRBJ1-2; 8 nucleotides align to TRBD1. Germline V gene sequence: CDR1 MGHDK, CDR2 SYGVNS. Trimming took 4 bases from V and 4 from J; bases not matched to a gene: 8. This CDR3 contains 15 residues. The CDR3 reads CASSAMTGVGYGYTF. CDR3 DNA: TGTGCCAGCAGTGCCATGACAGGGGTGGGCTATGGCTACACCTTC.

This clonotype was seen many times. The chain has TRBV2 and TRBJ2-3, with 12 bases that match TRBD2. The CDR3 runs to 14 residues. Trimming took 6 bases from V and 5 from J; bases not matched to a gene: 3. Germline CDR1 and CDR2: SNHLY and FYNNEI. CDR3 sequence reads: CASRLAGGGDTQYF. The CDR3 DNA is TGTGCCAGCAGACTAGCGGGAGGTGGAGATACGCAGTATTTT.

A single count supports this clonotype. The chain joins TRBV5-1 to TRBJ1-2; TRBD1 matches 9 bases. V trimming: 4 bases; J trimming: 3 bases; junction bases outside the gene matches: 7. The CDR3 totals 15 residues. The V gene's germline CDR1 is SGHRS and CDR2 YFSETQ. In nucleotides, the CDR3 is TGCGCCAGCAGCCCCCGGGACAGGGAGGACTATGGCTACACCTTC. Its protein product is CASSPRDREDYGYTF. Filled out from reference TRBV5-1 and TRBJ1-2, the complete variable domain reads KAGVTQTPRYLIKTRGQQVTLSCSPISGHRSVSWYQQTPGQGLQFLFEYFSETQRNKGNFPGRFSGRQFSNSRSEMNVSTLELGDSALYLCASSPRDREDYGYTFGSGTRLTVV.

This clonotype was picked up many times. This CDR3 reads CATSREGTGDSPLHF. Here the CDR3 DNA reads TGTGCCACCAGCAGAGAGGGGACAGGGGACTCACCCCTCCACTTT. The V call is TRBV15, the J call TRBJ1-6; 10 nucleotides line up with TRBD1. CDR1 is LNHNV and CDR2 is YYDKDF in the germline V gene (reference sequence). The CDR3 loop spans 15 amino acids. Unmatched junction bases numbered 3, after V lost 0 bases and J lost 10 bases.

This chain uses TRBV7-8 with TRBJ2-7; D ambiguous. This CDR3 contains 17 residues. CDR1 SGHVS and CDR2 FQNEAQ come from the germline V gene. V was cut by 8 bases and J by 5 bases, with 28 bases left in between. As DNA, the CDR3 is TGTGCCAGCGCGGCCCGATCTCCGCGGTTCCTCCCCCACGAGCAGTACTTC. This translates into CASAARSPRFLPHEQYF.

This clonotype showed up just a few times. The CDR3 loop is CASSSLGEATNEKLFF. Written as DNA, the CDR3 is TGTGCCAGCAGCTCGCTGGGGGAAGCAACTAATGAAAAACTGTTTTTT. The rearrangement links TRBV5-6 to TRBJ1-4; D might be TRBD1 (5 bases). Germline V gene sequence: CDR1 SGHDT, CDR2 YYEEEE. The V end was cut by 3 bases, the J end by 0 bases, with 12 bases between. The CDR3 runs 16 residues.